The next 17 T cell receptor beta chains were all read from a single sample in a study of T cells in Graves' hyperthyroidism and ophthalmopathy. Researchers amplified the TCR beta CDR3 regions from RNA transcripts. HTBI primers drove first-round RT-PCR of the TCR CDR3. One entry per CDR3 protein, called by TCRdb with MiXCR from the multiplex PCR reads. The sample consists of approximately 710,000 distinct CDR3 sequences, approximately 15% of them appearing once. The source material was blood. These receptor sequences come from a man in his forties or fifties with Graves' hyperthyroidism.

This clonotype was found many times. The rearrangement uses TRBV7-3 and TRBJ2-2; 7 nucleotides agree with TRBD2. The CDR3 is 15 residues long. In germline, CDR1 is SGHTA, CDR2 FQGTGA. Germline trimming cut 5 bases from V and 7 bases from J; bases unmatched to any gene: 10. CDR3 protein: CASSIQAGRNGELFF. In DNA, the CDR3 is TGTGCCAGCAGCATTCAAGCGGGACGGAACGGGGAGCTGTTTTTT.

The rearrangement uses TRBV30 and TRBJ1-4; D may be TRBD1 (6 bases). The ends were cut back, 3 bases at V and 8 bases at J, with 19 bases in the middle. In germline, CDR1 is GTSNPN, CDR2 SVGIG (reference sequence). CDR3 size: 15 residues. The CDR3 is CAWSARGGLREKLFF. The CDR3 DNA reads as TGTGCCTGGAGCGCCCGCGGGGGCTTAAGGGAAAAACTGTTTTTT.

The chain has TRBV6-2 or TRBV6-3 and TRBJ2-1; 9 bases are shared with TRBD2. CDR3 length: 14 amino acids. Germline lookup yields CDR1 MNHEY and CDR2 SVGEGT. V was clipped by 6 bases and J by 6 bases; unmatched bases: 6. Written as DNA, the CDR3 is TGTGCCAGCAGGGACGGGACTAGCCGCAATGAGCAGTTCTTC. Translated, it gives CASRDGTSRNEQFF.

The CDR3 loop is CAWSVGHDSGNTIYF. The CDR3 DNA is TGTGCCTGGAGTGTCGGACACGACTCTGGAAACACCATATATTTT. The V call is TRBV30, the J call TRBJ1-3; TRBD1 is a possible D gene (5 bases). The length of the CDR3 is 15 residues. Trimming cost V 0 bases and J 0 bases, with 9 bases left between them. The germline V gene has CDR1 GTSNPN and CDR2 SVGIG (reference sequence).

This clonotype was found a few times. This could be a read error, since a much larger clone is one nucleotide away. The CDR3: CASSEGVGRGFNEQFF. CDR3 nucleotide sequence: TGTGCCAGCAGTGAAGGGGTCGGGAGGGGATTCAATGAGCAGTTCTTC. The genes are TRBV2 and TRBJ2-1, with 8 bases aligning to TRBD2. V lost 1 base, J lost 6 bases, and 8 bases stayed unmatched. CDR1 is SNHLY, CDR2 FYNNEI, per germline. This CDR3 has 16 residues.

The chain links TRBV5-6 to TRBJ2-7; weak D call: TRBD2 (5 bases). The CDR3 has 13 amino acids. From germline, CDR1 is SGHDT and CDR2 YYEEEE. V was cut by 4 bases and J by 4 bases, with 12 bases left in between. The CDR3 nucleotides are TGTGCCAGCAGCGAGGGCCGCTTTTACGAGCAGTACTTC. Translated: CASSEGRFYEQYF.

As to this clonotype: The junction differs from germline at one of its ends, possibly a read error. This chain links TRBV5-1 with TRBJ2-1; D may be TRBD1 or TRBD2 (5 bases each). CDR1 and CDR2 (germline): SGHRS, YFSETQ. This CDR3 is built from 15 residues. The CDR3 sequence: CASSSDSGSCNEQFF. The CDR3, as DNA: TGCGCCAGCAGCTCCGACAGCGGCTCCTGCAATGAGCAGTTCTTC.

This clonotype was seen ten or more times. This rearrangement joins TRBV11-2 to TRBJ2-3; D unresolved. CDR3 length: 15 amino acids. Trimming removed 5 bases at V and 0 bases at J, with 12 bases between. Germline V gene sequence: CDR1 SGHAT, CDR2 FQNNGV. Here the CDR3 DNA reads TGTGCCAGCAGCCAAGGGTTTTCTAGCACAGATACGCAGTATTTT. As protein: CASSQGFSSTDTQYF.

The chain links TRBV6-2 or TRBV6-3 to TRBJ2-3, with D hard to call. Trimming took off 0 bases at V and 4 bases at J, with 8 bases between the two ends. In germline, CDR1 is MNHEY, CDR2 SVGEGT. The CDR3 extends over 14 amino acids. The CDR3 DNA reads TGTGCCAGCAGTTACTCGAACGATGCAGATACGCAGTATTTT. Translated, it gives CASSYSNDADTQYF.

This clonotype was recorded only once. An end of the junction differs from the germline gene, which may be a read error. This sequence joins TRBV6-2 or TRBV6-3 and TRBJ2-7; D gene unclear. CDR3 length: 15 amino acids. Germline CDR1 and CDR2: MNHEY and SVGEGT. In DNA, the CDR3 is TGTGCCAACAGTTACAGCGATGTAAGCTCCTACGATCAGTACTTC. Its translation: CANSYSDVSSYDQYF.

The table lists this clonotype with a few counts. The genes are TRBV10-3 and TRBJ2-5; no firm D call. The CDR3 extends over 12 amino acids. The germline gives CDR1 ENHRY, CDR2 SYGVKD. V was pared by 11 bases and J by 1 base, with 11 bases between. CDR3 in DNA: TGTGCCGCCGGGCCCCGCCAAGAGACCCAGTACTTC. Residues: CAAGPRQETQYF.

This clonotype occurred many times. The V gene is TRBV11-2, the J gene TRBJ1-3; 8 bases align to TRBD1. Losses at the gene ends were 6 bases for V and 4 bases for J; bases not matched to a gene: 5. This CDR3 spans 14 amino acids. Germline assignment: CDR1 SGHAT and CDR2 FQNNGV. The CDR3 nucleotides read TGTGCCAGCAGTTTGACAGGGGAAGGAAACACCATATATTTT. The encoded protein is CASSLTGEGNTIYF.

V is TRBV29-1 and J is TRBJ2-7; tentatively, D is TRBD1 (5 bases). CDR1 is SQVTM, CDR2 ANQGSEA, per germline. Trimming removed 3 bases from V and 7 bases from J, with 16 bases in between. The length of the CDR3 is 13 residues. CDR3 in amino acids: CSVDRPGSLEQYF. CDR3 DNA: TGCAGCGTTGATCGTCCAGGGTCTTTGGAGCAGTACTTC.

This clonotype was observed at least ten times. V gene TRBV30 combines with J gene TRBJ1-2; 8 nucleotides line up with TRBD1. Germline trimming cut 3 bases from V and 7 bases from J; bases unmatched to any gene: 10. Per germline, CDR1 GTSNPN and CDR2 SVGIG (reference sequence). The length of the CDR3 is 14 residues. The CDR3 DNA reads TGTGCCTGGAGACCGACAGGGGCGCCTACTGGCTACACCTTC. It encodes CAWRPTGAPTGYTF.

This clonotype was seen ten or more times. The chain links TRBV11-2 to TRBJ2-1, with D perhaps TRBD1 (5 bases). The V gene's germline CDR1 is SGHAT and CDR2 FQNNGV. Between the trimmed V and J ends, which lost 1 base and 6 bases, there was a span of 10 bases. The CDR3 is made up of 14 amino acids. For the CDR3, the DNA is TGTGCCAGCAGCTTAGGGGGCCTGGGCAATGAGCAGTTCTTC. Encoded protein: CASSLGGLGNEQFF.

Many counts were recorded for this clonotype. The chain links TRBV5-1 to TRBJ1-1; 11 bases match TRBD1. CDR3 size: 14 residues. Germline lookup yields CDR1 SGHRS and CDR2 YFSETQ. J was trimmed by 4 bases and V by 2 bases; bases with no gene match: 1. The CDR3 protein is CASSFGQGATEAFF. The CDR3 DNA reads as TGCGCCAGCAGCTTCGGACAGGGGGCCACTGAAGCTTTCTTT.

There are many counts of this clonotype. The chain carries TRBV7-9 and TRBJ1-2, with 7 bases that match TRBD1. CDR1 and CDR2 (germline): SEHNR, FQNEAQ (reference sequence). The CDR3 extends over 13 amino acids. The J segment lost 8 bases and the V segment lost 5 bases, leaving 8 bases of the junction unmatched. The chain's CDR3 is CASSPPTGQGYTF. CDR3 DNA sequence: TGTGCCAGCAGCCCACCGACAGGGCAGGGCTACACCTTC.